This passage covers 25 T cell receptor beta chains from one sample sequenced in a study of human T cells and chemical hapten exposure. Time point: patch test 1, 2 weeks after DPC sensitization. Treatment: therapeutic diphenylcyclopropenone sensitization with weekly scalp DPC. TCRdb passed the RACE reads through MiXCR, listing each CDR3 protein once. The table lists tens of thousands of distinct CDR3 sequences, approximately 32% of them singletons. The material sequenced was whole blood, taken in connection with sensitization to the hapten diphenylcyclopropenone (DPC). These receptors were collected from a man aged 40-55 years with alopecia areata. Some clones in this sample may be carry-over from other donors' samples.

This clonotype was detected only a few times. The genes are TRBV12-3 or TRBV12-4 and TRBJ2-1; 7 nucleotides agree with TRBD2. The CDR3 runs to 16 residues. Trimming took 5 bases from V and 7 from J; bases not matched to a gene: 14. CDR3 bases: TGTGCCAGCAGTCCCTTAGCGGGTCCCGACATAAATGAGCAGTTCTTC. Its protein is CASSPLAGPDINEQFF.

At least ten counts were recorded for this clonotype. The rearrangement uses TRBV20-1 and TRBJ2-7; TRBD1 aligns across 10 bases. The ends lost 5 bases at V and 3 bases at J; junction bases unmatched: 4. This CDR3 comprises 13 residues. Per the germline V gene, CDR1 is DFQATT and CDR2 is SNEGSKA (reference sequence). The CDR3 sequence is CSAPGQGIYEQYF. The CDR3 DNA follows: TGCAGTGCTCCGGGACAGGGGATCTACGAGCAGTACTTC.

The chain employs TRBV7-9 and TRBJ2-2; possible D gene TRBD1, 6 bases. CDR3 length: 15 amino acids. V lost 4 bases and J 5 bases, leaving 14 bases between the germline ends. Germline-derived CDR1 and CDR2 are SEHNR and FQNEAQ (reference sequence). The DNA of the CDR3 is TGTGCCAGCAGCTCAACAGGGTCGGCAACCGGGGAGCTGTTTTTT. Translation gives CASSSTGSATGELFF.

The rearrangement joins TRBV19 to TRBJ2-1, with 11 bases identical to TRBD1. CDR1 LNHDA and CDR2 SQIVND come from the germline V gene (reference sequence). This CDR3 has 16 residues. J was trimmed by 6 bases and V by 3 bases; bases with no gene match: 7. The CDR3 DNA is TGTGCCAGTAGTATCTTGGACAGGGGGCTCCGCAATGAGCAGTTCTTC. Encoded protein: CASSILDRGLRNEQFF.

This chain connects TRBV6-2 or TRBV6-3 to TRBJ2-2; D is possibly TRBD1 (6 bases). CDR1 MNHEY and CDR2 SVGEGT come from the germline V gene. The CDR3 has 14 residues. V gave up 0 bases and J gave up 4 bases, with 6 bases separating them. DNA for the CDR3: TGTGCCAGCAGTTACTCGGGGGCCACCGGGGAGCTGTTTTTT. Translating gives CASSYSGATGELFF.

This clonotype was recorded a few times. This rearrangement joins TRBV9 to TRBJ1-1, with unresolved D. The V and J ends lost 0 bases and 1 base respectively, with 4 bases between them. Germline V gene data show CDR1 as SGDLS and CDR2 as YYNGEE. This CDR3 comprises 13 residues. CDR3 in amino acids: CASSVGPNTEAFF. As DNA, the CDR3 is TGTGCCAGCAGCGTAGGCCCGAACACTGAAGCTTTCTTT.

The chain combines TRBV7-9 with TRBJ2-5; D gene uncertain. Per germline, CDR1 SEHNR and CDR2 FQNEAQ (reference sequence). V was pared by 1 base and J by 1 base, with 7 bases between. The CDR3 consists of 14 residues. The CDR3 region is CASSLGLVQETQYF. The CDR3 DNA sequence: TGTGCCAGCAGCTTAGGCTTGGTCCAAGAGACCCAGTACTTC.

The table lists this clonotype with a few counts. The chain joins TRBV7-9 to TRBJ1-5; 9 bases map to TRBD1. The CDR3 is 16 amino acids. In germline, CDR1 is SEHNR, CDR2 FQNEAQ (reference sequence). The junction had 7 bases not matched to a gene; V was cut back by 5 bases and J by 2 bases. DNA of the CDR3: TGTGCCAGCAGCGCCGGGACAGGGACCGGCAATCAGCCCCAGCATTTT. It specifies CASSAGTGTGNQPQHF.

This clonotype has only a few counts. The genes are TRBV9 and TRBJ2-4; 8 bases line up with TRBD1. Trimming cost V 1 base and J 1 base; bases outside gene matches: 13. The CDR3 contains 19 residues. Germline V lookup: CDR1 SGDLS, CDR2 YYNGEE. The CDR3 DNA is TGTGCCAGCAGCGTAACTGCAGGGGGCCAGGGACCCGCCAAAAACATTCAGTACTTC. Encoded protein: CASSVTAGGQGPAKNIQYF.

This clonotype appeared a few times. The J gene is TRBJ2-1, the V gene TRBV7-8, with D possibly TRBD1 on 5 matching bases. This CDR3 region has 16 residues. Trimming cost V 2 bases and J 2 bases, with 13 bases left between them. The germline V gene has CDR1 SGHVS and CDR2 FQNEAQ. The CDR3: CASSLLGQGAYNEQFF. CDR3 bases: TGTGCCAGCAGCTTATTGGGGCAGGGCGCCTACAATGAGCAGTTCTTC. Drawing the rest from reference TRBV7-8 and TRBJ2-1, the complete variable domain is GAGVSQSPRYKVAKRGQDVALRCDPISGHVSLFWYQQALGQGPEFLTYFQNEAQLDKSGLPSDRFFAERPEGSVSTLKIQRTQQEDSAVYLCASSLLGQGAYNEQFFGPGTRLTVL.

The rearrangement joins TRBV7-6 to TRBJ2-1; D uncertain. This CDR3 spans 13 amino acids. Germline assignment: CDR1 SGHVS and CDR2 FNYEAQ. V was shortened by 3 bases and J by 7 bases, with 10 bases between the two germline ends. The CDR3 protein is CASSLVIWNEQFF. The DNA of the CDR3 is TGTGCCAGCAGCTTGGTGATTTGGAATGAGCAGTTCTTC.

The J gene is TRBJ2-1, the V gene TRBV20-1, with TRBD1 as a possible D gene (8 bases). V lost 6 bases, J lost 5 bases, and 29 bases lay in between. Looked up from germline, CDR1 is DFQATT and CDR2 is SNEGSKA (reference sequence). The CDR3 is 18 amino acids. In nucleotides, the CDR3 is TGCAGTGCCCATGAGCGGGACAGGCCGTCTAGCTGGGACAATGAGCAGTTCTTC. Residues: CSAHERDRPSSWDNEQFF.

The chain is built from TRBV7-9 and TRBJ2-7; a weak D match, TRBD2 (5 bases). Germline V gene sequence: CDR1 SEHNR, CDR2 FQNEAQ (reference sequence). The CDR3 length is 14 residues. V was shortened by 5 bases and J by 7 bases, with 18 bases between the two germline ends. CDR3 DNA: TGTGCCAGCAGCCTCCAGGAGTCGCCGGGGGAGCAGTACTTC. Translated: CASSLQESPGEQYF.

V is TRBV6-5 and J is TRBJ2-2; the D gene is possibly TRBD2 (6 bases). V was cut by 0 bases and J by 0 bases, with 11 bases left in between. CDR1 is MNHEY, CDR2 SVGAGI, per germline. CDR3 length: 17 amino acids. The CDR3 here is CASSYSPIAANTGELFF. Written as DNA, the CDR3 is TGTGCCAGCAGTTACTCGCCCATAGCGGCGAACACCGGGGAGCTGTTTTTT.

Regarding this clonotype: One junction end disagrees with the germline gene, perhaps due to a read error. In DNA form, the CDR3 reads TGTGCCAGCAGTCGGGACAGGGCCACGAACACTGAAACTTTCTTT. Translated, it gives CASSRDRATNTETFF. V gene TRBV2 combines with J gene TRBJ1-1; 9 bases agree with TRBD1. The CDR3 length is 15 residues. Germline V gene lookup returns CDR1 SNHLY and CDR2 FYNNEI. The variable domain in full, completed from reference TRBV2 and TRBJ1-1, reads EPEVTQTPSHQVTQMGQEVILRCVPISNHLYFYWYRQILGQKVEFLVSFYNNEISEKSEIFDDQFSVERPDGSNFTLKIRSTKLEDSAMYFCASSRDRATNTETFFGQGTRLTVV.

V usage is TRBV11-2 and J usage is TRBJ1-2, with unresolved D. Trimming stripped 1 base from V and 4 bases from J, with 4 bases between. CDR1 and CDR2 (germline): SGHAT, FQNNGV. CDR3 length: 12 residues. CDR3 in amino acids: CASSLVSYGYTF. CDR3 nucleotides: TGTGCCAGCAGCTTAGTTTCCTATGGCTACACCTTC.

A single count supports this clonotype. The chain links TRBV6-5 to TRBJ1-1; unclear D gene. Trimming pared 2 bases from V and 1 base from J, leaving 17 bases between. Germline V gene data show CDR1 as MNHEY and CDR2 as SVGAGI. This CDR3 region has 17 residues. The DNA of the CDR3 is TGTGCCAGCAGTTACAGGAGGGCACCCGGGTCGAACACTGAAGCTTTCTTT. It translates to CASSYRRAPGSNTEAFF.

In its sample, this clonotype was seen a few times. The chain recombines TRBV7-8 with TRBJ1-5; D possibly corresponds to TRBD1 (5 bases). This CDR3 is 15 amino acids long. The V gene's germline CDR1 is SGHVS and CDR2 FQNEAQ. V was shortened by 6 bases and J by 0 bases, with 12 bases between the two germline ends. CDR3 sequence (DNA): TGTGCCAGCAGAGGAGCGGGGGGTAGCAATCAGCCCCAGCATTTT. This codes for CASRGAGGSNQPQHF.

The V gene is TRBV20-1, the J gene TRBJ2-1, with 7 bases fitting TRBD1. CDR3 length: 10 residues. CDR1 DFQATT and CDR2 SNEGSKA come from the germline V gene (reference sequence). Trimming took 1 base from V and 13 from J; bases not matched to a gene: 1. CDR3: CSARGQGQFF. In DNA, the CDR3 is TGCAGTGCTAGAGGACAGGGTCAGTTCTTC.

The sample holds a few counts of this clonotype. The CDR3: CASSLPYNEQFF. DNA of the CDR3: TGTGCCAGCAGCTTGCCCTACAATGAGCAGTTCTTC. V gene TRBV5-4 combines with J gene TRBJ2-1; no clear D gene. Germline V gives CDR1 SGHNT, CDR2 YYREEE (reference sequence). Trimming left V 1 base short and J 2 bases short, with 1 base between. The CDR3 consists of 12 residues.

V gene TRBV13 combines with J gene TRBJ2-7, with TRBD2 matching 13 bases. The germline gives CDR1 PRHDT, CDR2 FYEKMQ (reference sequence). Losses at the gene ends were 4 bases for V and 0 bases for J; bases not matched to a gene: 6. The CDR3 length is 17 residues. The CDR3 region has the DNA TGTGCCAGCAGCTCCGGACTAGCGGGAGCCATCTCCTACGAGCAGTACTTC. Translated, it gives CASSSGLAGAISYEQYF. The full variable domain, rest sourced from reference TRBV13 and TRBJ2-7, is AAGVIQSPRHLIKEKRETATLKCYPIPRHDTVYWYQQGPGQDPQFLISFYEKMQSDKGSIPDRFSAQQFSDYHSELNMSSLELGDSALYFCASSSGLAGAISYEQYFGPGTRLTVT.

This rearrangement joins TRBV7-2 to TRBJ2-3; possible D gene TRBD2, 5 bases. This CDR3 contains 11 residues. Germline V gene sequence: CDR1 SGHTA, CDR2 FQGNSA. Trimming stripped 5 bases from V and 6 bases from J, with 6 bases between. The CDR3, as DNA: TGTGCCAGCAGCAGGGAGGATACGCAGTATTTT. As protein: CASSREDTQYF.

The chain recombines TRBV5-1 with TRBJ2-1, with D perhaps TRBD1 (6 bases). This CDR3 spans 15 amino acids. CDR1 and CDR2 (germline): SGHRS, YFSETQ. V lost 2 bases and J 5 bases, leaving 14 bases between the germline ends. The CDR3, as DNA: TGCGCCAGCAGCTTTGTGGGAAGGGGGAACAATGAGCAGTTCTTC. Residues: CASSFVGRGNNEQFF.

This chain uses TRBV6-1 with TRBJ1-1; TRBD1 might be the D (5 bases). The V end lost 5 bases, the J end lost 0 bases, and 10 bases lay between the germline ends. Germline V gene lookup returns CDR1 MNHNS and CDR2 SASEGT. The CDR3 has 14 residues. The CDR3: CASSQGIMNTEAFF. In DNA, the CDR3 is TGTGCCAGCAGTCAGGGTATCATGAACACTGAAGCTTTCTTT.

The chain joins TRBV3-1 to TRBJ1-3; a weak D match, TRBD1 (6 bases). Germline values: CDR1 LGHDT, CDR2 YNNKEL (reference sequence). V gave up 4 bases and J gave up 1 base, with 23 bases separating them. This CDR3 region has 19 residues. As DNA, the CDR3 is TGTGCCAGCAGCCTACTCCCCGGAAGGGGGGAATTTTCTGGAAACACCATATATTTT. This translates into CASSLLPGRGEFSGNTIYF.